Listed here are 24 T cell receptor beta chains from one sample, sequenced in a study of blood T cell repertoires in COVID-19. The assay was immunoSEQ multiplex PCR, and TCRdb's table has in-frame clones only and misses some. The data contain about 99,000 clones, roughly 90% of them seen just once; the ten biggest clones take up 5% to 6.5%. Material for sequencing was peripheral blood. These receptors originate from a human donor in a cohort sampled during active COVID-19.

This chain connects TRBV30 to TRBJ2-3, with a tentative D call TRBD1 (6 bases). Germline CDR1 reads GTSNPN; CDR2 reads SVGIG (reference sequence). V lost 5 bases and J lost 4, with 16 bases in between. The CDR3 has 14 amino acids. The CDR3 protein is CAWDRSLPPDTQYF. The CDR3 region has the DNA TGTGCCTGGGACAGGTCCCTTCCCCCAGATACGCAGTATTTT.

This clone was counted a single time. The CDR3 spells CASSIGGRSSGNTIYF. The CDR3 nucleotides read TGTGCCAGTAGTATAGGGGGCCGGTCATCTGGAAACACCATATATTTT. This chain uses TRBV19 with TRBJ1-3; possible D gene TRBD1, 5 bases. CDR3 length equals 16 residues. CDR1 LNHDA and CDR2 SQIVND come from the germline V gene (reference sequence). The ends were cut back, 1 base at V and 1 base at J, with 11 bases in the middle. Filled out from reference TRBV19 and TRBJ1-3, the complete variable domain reads DGGITQSPKYLFRKEGQNVTLSCEQNLNHDAMYWYRQDPGQGLRLIYYSQIVNDFQKGDIAEGYSVSREKKESFPLTVTSAQKNPTAFYLCASSIGGRSSGNTIYFGEGSWLTVV.

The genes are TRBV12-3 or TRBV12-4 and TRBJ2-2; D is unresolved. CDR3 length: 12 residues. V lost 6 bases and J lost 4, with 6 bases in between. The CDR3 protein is CASSLVTGELFF. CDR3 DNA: TGTGCCAGCAGCCTAGTCACCGGGGAGCTGTTTTTT.

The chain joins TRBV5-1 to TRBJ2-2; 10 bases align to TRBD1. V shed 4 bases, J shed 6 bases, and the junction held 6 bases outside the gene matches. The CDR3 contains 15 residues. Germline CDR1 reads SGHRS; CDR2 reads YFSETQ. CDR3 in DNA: TGCGCCAGCAGCCCCGGGACAGGGGTACCCGGGGAGCTGTTTTTT. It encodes CASSPGTGVPGELFF.

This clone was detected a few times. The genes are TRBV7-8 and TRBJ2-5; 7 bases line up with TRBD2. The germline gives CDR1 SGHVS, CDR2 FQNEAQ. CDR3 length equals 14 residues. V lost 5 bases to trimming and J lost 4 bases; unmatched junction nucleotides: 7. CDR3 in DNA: TGTGCCAGCAGCCTCCGAGGCGGGGGAGAGACCCAGTACTTC. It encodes CASSLRGGGETQYF.

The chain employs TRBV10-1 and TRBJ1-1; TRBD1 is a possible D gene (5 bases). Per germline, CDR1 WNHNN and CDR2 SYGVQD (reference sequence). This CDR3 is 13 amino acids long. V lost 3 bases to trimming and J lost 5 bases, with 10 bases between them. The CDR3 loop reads CASSDGGVTEAFF. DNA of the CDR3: TGCGCCAGCAGTGATGGGGGGGTGACTGAAGCTTTCTTT.

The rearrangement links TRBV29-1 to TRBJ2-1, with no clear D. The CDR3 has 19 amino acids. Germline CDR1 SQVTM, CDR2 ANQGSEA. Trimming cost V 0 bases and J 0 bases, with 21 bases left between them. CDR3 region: CSVEDPAFTVTFSYNEQFF. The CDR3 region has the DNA TGCAGCGTTGAAGATCCCGCGTTTACGGTTACCTTCTCCTACAATGAGCAGTTCTTC.

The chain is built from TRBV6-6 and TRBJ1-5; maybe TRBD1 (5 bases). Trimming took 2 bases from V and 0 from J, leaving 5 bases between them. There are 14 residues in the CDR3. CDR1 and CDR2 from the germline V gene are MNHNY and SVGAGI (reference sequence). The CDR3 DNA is TGTGCCAGCAGTTACAGGGGTAGCAATCAGCCCCAGCATTTT. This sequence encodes CASSYRGSNQPQHF.

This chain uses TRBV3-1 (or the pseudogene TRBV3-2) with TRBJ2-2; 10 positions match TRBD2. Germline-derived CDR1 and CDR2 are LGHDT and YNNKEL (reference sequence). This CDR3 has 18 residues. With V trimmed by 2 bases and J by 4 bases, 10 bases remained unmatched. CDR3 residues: CASSQYSGGGSGTGELFF. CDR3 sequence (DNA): TGTGCCAGCAGCCAATACAGCGGGGGGGGCTCGGGCACCGGGGAGCTGTTTTTT.

This CDR3 is CASRFTGQGAGELFF. The CDR3, as DNA: TGTGCCAGCAGATTTACGGGACAGGGGGCCGGGGAGCTGTTTTTT. V gene TRBV7-8 combines with J gene TRBJ2-2, with TRBD1 matching 11 bases. After removal of 6 bases from V and 6 bases from J, the junction contained 6 bases not matched to a gene. CDR3 length: 15 amino acids. Germline V gives CDR1 SGHVS, CDR2 FQNEAQ.

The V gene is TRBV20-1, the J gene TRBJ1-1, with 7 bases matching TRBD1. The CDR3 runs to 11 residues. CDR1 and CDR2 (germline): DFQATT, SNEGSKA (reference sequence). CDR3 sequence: CSSGDSSEAFF. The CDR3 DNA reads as TGCAGCTCAGGGGACAGCTCTGAAGCTTTCTTT.

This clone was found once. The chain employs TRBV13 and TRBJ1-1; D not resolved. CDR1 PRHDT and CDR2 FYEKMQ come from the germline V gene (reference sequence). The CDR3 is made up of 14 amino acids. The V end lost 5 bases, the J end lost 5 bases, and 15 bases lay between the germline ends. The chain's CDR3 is CASSVGRFETEAFF. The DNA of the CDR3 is TGTGCCAGCAGCGTTGGGAGGTTCGAGACTGAAGCTTTCTTT. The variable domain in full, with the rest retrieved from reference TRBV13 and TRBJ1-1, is AAGVIQSPRHLIKEKRETATLKCYPIPRHDTVYWYQQGPGQDPQFLISFYEKMQSDKGSIPDRFSAQQFSDYHSELNMSSLELGDSALYFCASSVGRFETEAFFGQGTRLTVV.

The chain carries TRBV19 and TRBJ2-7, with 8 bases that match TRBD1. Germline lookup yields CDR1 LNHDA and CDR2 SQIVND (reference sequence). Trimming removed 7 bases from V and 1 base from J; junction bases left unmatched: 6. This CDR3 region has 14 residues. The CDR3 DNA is TGTGCCAGTAACCAGGGGGCGGGTTCCTACGAGCAGTACTTC. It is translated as CASNQGAGSYEQYF.

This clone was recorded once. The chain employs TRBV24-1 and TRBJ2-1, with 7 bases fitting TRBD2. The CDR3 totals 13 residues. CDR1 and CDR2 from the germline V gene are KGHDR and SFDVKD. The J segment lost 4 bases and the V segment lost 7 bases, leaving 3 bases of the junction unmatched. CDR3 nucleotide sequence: TGTGCCACCAGGAGAGCGGGGTACAATGAGCAGTTCTTC. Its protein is CATRRAGYNEQFF.

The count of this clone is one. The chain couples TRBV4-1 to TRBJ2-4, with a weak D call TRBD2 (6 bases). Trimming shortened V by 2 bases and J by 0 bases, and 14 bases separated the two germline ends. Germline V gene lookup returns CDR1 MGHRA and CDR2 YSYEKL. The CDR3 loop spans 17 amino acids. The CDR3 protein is CASSQPPGDIAKNIQYF. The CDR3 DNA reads TGCGCCAGCAGCCAACCTCCGGGGGATATAGCCAAAAACATTCAGTACTTC.

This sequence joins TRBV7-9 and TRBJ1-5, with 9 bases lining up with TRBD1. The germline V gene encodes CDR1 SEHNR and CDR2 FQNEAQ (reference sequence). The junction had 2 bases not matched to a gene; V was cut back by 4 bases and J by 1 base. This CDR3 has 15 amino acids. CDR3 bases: TGTGCCAGCAGCTCCGGGACAGGGAGCAATCAGCCCCAGCATTTT. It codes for CASSSGTGSNQPQHF.

The CDR3 reads CASSFLRGAYEQYF. CDR3 DNA sequence: TGTGCCAGCAGCTTCTTGCGGGGGGCCTACGAGCAGTACTTC. This chain connects TRBV7-9 to TRBJ2-7, with 8 bases identical to TRBD2. Trimming removed 3 bases from V and 2 bases from J; junction bases left unmatched: 3. Germline CDR1 is SEHNR and CDR2 is FQNEAQ (reference sequence). The CDR3 is 14 residues long.

CDR3 in DNA: TGTGCCAGCAGCCAAGATTTTTACGGACAGGGTATCACCGGGGAGCTGTTTTTT. Encoded protein: CASSQDFYGQGITGELFF. The chain has TRBV3-1 (or the pseudogene TRBV3-2) and TRBJ2-2, with 8 positions matching TRBD1. The CDR3 length is 18 residues. The ends lost 0 bases at V and 4 bases at J; junction bases unmatched: 10. Germline-derived CDR1 and CDR2 are LGHDT and YNNKEL (reference sequence).

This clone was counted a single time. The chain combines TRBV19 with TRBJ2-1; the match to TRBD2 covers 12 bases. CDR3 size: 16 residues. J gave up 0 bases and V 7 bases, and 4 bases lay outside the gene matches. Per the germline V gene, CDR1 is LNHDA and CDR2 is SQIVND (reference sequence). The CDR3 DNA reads TGTGCCAGTACACTAGCGGGGGGAAGCTCCTACAATGAGCAGTTCTTC. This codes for CASTLAGGSSYNEQFF. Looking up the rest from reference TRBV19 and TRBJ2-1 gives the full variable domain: DGGITQSPKYLFRKEGQNVTLSCEQNLNHDAMYWYRQDPGQGLRLIYYSQIVNDFQKGDIAEGYSVSREKKESFPLTVTSAQKNPTAFYLCASTLAGGSSYNEQFFGPGTRLTVL.

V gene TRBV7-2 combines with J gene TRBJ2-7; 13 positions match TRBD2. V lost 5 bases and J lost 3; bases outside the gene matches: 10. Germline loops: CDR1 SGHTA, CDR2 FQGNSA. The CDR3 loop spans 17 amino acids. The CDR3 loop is CASSARTSGGSLYEQYF. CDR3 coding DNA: TGTGCCAGCAGCGCGCGGACTAGCGGGGGTTCACTCTACGAGCAGTACTTC.

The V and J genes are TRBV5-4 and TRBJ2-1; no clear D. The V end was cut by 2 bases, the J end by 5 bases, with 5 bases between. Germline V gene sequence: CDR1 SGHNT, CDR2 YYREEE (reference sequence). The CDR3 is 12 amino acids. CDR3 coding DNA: TGTGCCAGCAGCTTTAGTCACAATGAGCAGTTCTTC. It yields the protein CASSFSHNEQFF.

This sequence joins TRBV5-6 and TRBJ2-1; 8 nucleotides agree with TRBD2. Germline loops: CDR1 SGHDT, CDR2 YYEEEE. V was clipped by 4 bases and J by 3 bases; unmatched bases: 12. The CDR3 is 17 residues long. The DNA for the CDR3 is TGTGCCAGCAGCGGCGGAATAGCGGGGAACTTCTACAATGAGCAGTTCTTC. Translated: CASSGGIAGNFYNEQFF. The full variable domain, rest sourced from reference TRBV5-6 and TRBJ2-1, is DAGVTQSPTHLIKTRGQQVTLRCSPKSGHDTVSWYQQALGQGPQFIFQYYEEEERQRGNFPDRFSGHQFPNYSSELNVNALLLGDSALYLCASSGGIAGNFYNEQFFGPGTRLTVL.

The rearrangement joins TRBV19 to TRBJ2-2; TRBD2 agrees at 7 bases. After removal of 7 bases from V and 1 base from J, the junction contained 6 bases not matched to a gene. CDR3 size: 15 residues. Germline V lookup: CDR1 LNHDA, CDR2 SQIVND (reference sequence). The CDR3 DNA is TGTGCCAGTAACGAGCGGGGAGAGAACACCGGGGAGCTGTTTTTT. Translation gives CASNERGENTGELFF.

CDR3 bases: TGTGCCAGCAGCTTCGGTACAGATACGCAGTATTTT. Amino acids: CASSFGTDTQYF. The chain has TRBV11-3 and TRBJ2-3; D uncertain. Germline-derived CDR1 and CDR2 are SGHNT and YENEEA. Trimming shortened V by 3 bases and J by 3 bases, and 4 bases separated the two germline ends. The CDR3 is 12 residues long.